Listed here is a single T cell receptor beta chain. This CDR3 contains 15 residues. Unmatched junction bases numbered 5, after V lost 5 bases and J lost 4 bases. Germline CDR1 SGHVS, CDR2 FQNEAQ. The data were taken from a study of T cells in Graves' hyperthyroidism and ophthalmopathy. Authors of the study amplified TCR beta CDR3 regions from RNA transcripts. HTBI primers were employed in a first-round RT-PCR of the TCR CDR3. TCRdb itself ran the multiplex PCR reads through MiXCR, one entry per CDR3 protein. Seen here are almost 600,000 distinct CDR3 sequences, under 60% observed once, and the top ten hold more than 7%. The study based diagnoses on clinical symptoms, serum thyroxine and TRAb, thyroid ultrasound and orbital computed tomography.

The source of this sequence is a woman aged 18-29 years with Graves' hyperthyroidism. The chain couples TRBV7-8 to TRBJ2-1; 10 nucleotides match TRBD1. The sequenced sample was peripheral blood or thyroid tissue (not recorded which). The CDR3 loop reads CASSPGTGEYNEQFF. The CDR3 region has the DNA TGTGCCAGCAGCCCCGGGACAGGGGAGTACAATGAGCAGTTCTTC.